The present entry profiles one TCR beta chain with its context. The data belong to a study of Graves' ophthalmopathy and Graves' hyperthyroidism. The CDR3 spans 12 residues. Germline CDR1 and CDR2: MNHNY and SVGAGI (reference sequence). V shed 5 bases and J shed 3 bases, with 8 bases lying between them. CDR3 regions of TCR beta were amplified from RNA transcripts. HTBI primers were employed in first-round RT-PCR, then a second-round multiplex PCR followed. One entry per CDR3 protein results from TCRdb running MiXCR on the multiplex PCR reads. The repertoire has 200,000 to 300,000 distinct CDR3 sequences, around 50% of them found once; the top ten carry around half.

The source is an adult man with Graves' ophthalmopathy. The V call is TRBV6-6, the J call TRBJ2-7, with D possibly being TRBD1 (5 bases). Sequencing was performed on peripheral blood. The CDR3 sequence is CASSPQVYEQYF. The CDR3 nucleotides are TGTGCCAGCAGTCCACAGGTCTACGAGCAGTACTTC.